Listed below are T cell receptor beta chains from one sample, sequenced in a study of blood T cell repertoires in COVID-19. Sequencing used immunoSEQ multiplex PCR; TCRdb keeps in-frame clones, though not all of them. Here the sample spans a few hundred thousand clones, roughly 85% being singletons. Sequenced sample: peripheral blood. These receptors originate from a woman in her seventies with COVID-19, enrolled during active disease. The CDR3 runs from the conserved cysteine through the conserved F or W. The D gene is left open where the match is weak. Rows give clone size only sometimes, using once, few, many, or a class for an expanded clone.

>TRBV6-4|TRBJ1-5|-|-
TGTGCCAGCAGTAAGACGGAGAATCAGCCCCAGCATTTT
CASSKTENQPQHF
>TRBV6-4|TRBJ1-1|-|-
TGTGCCAGCAGTGAGGCAGTGAACACTGAAGCTTTCTTT
CASSEAVNTEAFF
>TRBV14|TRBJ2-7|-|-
TGTGCCAGCAGCCCTCGGACACCCGAGCAGTACTTC
CASSPRTPEQYF
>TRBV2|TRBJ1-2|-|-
TGTGCCAGCAGTGAAGAGACATATGGCTACACCTTC
CASSEETYGYTF
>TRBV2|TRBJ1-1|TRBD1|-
TGTGCCAGCAGACCCCGGACAGGGCGAAACACTGAAGCTTTCTTT
CASRPRTGRNTEAFF
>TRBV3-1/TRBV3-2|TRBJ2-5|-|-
TGTGCCAGCAGCCAATTTTTCTTACAGGGTCTACAAGAGACCCAGTACTTC
CASSQFFLQGLQETQYF
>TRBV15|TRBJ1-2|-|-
TGTGCCACCAGCAGAGATCTTCCCGGCTACACCTTC
CATSRDLPGYTF
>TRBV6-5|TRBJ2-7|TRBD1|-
TGTGCCAGCAGTTTACAGGGGAAAGGCAAAAACGAGCAGTACTTC
CASSLQGKGKNEQYF
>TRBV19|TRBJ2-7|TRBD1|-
TGTGCCACCAGAACGGGACAGGGGCAGGGTTACGAGCAGTACTTC
CATRTGQGQGYEQYF
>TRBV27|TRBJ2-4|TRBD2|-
TGTGCCAGCAGTTTACGGATAGGGACTATAACCGGGGGAGGAAACATTCAGTACTTC
CASSLRIGTITGGGNIQYF
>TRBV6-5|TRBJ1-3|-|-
TGTGCCAGCAGTCTCAACAGGGACTCTGGAAACACCATATATTTT
CASSLNRDSGNTIYF
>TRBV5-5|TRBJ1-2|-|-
TGTGCCAGCAGCTTGGCTATCTACCTCGGTGGCTACACCTTC
CASSLAIYLGGYTF
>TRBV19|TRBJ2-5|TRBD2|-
TGTGCCAGTAGTATAGATCCCCGGGGAGGGGCGGCTAAAGAGACCCAGTACTTC
CASSIDPRGGAAKETQYF
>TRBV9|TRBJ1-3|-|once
TGTGCCAGCACCCCAGGGTCTAGTTCGGGTGGAAACACCATATATTTT
CASTPGSSSGGNTIYF
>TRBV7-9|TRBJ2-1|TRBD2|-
TGTGCCAGCAGCTGGGGACTAGCGGGAGGGTCGGGTGAGCAGTTCTTC
CASSWGLAGGSGEQFF
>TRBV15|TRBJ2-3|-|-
TGTGCCACCAGCTTCGGGGTTGGGGGCACAGATACGCAGTATTTT
CATSFGVGGTDTQYF
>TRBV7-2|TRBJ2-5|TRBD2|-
TGTGCCAGCAGCCCCATTGGGGCGGGGGGCGGTGAGACCCAGTACTTC
CASSPIGAGGGETQYF
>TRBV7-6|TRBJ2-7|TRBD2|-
TGTGCCAGCAGCTTATACGGGGGGGAACGTGGGGAGCAGTACTTC
CASSLYGGERGEQYF
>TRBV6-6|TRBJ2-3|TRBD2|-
TGTGCCAGCAGACGTACTAGCGCCAGCACAGATACGCAGTATTTT
CASRRTSASTDTQYF
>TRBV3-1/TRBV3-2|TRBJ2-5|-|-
TGTGCCAGCAGCCAAGCCGTGCCCAGCGGTGACGGCGAGACCCAGTACTTC
CASSQAVPSGDGETQYF
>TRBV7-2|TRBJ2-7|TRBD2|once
TGTGCCAGCAGCTTGAGCGGGGACTCCACCTCCCAGCAGTACTTC
CASSLSGDSTSQQYF
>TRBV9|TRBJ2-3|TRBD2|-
TGTGCCAGCAGCGTAGGTAGCGGGAGGGCCACAGATACGCAGTATTTT
CASSVGSGRATDTQYF
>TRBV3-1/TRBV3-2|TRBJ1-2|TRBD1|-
TGTGCCAGCAGCCAAATGGCCGGGACAGGGGTCTATTCCTATGGCTACACCTTC
CASSQMAGTGVYSYGYTF
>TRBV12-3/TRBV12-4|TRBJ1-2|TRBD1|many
TGTGCCAGCAGTACAGGGGGCCGAGGCTACACCTTC
CASSTGGRGYTF
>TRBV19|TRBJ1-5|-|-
TGTGCCAGTAGTATTGGGGCAGGACCTAGCAATCAGCCCCAGCATTTT
CASSIGAGPSNQPQHF
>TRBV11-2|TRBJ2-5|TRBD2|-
TGTGCCAGCGGACCAGCGGGAGGCCCAAGAGGGACCCAGTACTTC
CASGPAGGPRGTQYF
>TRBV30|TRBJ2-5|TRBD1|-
TGTGCCTGGAGTGCCAGGGGGGAGACCCAGTACTTC
CAWSARGETQYF